Each of the 14 T cell receptor beta chains below was sequenced from the same sample in a study of OX40 agonist ivuxolimab in advanced cancers. Clones were sequenced by immunoSEQ multiplex PCR, and TCRdb holds only the in-frame ones, with some missing. The repertoire holds some 35,000 clones, around 81% seen once, with less than 40% in the top ten. The specimen was CD4+ or CD8+ T cells sorted from blood, collected in a trial of the OX40 agonist ivuxolimab. These receptors were obtained from an adult with an advanced solid tumor such as melanoma, head and neck, liver or kidney cancer.

This chain links TRBV5-6 with TRBJ2-3; D uncertain. The V gene lost 6 bases and the J gene lost 0 bases, with 11 bases spanning the gap. The germline V gene has CDR1 SGHDT and CDR2 YYEEEE. The CDR3 covers 14 residues. CDR3 nucleotide sequence: TGTGCCAGCATACCGCGGAGTAGCACAGATACGCAGTATTTT. Amino acid sequence: CASIPRSSTDTQYF.

This rearrangement joins TRBV5-1 to TRBJ2-5; D is perhaps TRBD1 (5 bases). Between the trimmed V and J ends, which lost 4 bases and 7 bases, there was a span of 14 bases. The CDR3 has 13 amino acids. Germline V gene lookup returns CDR1 SGHRS and CDR2 YFSETQ. CDR3 sequence (DNA): TGCGCCAGCAGCGGATCAGGGTTCTGGACCCAGTACTTC. Its protein product is CASSGSGFWTQYF.

The chain has TRBV5-5 and TRBJ2-3; weak D call: TRBD1 (6 bases). The CDR3 has 16 residues. Per germline, CDR1 SGHKS and CDR2 YYEKEE (reference sequence). Trimming took off 0 bases at V and 1 base at J, with 12 bases between the two ends. The CDR3 sequence: CASSLGAGAGTDTQYF. CDR3 DNA sequence: TGTGCCAGCAGCTTGGGCGCAGGGGCCGGCACAGATACGCAGTATTTT. Supplemented by reference TRBV5-5 and TRBJ2-3, the full variable domain reads DAGVTQSPTHLIKTRGQQVTLRCSPISGHKSVSWYQQVLGQGPQFIFQYYEKEERGRGNFPDRFSARQFPNYSSELNVNALLLGDSALYLCASSLGAGAGTDTQYFGPGTRLTVL.

This clone occurred a few times. This chain links TRBV7-9 with TRBJ1-5; D is possibly TRBD1 (6 bases). CDR1 and CDR2 (germline): SEHNR, FQNEAQ (reference sequence). The V end was cut by 11 bases, the J end by 3 bases, with 11 bases between. The CDR3 spans 12 residues. The CDR3 sequence: CACRDNNQPQHF. For the CDR3, the DNA is TGTGCCTGCCGGGACAACAATCAGCCCCAGCATTTT.

V gene TRBV10-1 combines with J gene TRBJ2-7; the match to TRBD1 covers 12 bases. The CDR3 runs to 15 residues. Trimming cost V 2 bases and J 6 bases; bases outside gene matches: 5. The germline CDR1 and CDR2 sequences are WNHNN and SYGVQD (reference sequence). This CDR3 is CASSETRDRGREQYF. DNA for the CDR3: TGCGCCAGCAGTGAGACCCGGGACAGGGGGCGCGAGCAGTACTTC.

This chain links TRBV28 with TRBJ2-7; 8 positions agree with TRBD1. CDR1 is MDHEN, CDR2 SYDVKM, per germline. The CDR3 sequence is 12 residues long. The J segment lost 6 bases and the V segment lost 8 bases, leaving 6 bases of the junction unmatched. The CDR3 spells CASPSDRGEQYF. The CDR3 nucleotides read TGTGCCAGCCCTTCCGACAGGGGCGAGCAGTACTTC.

This clone was observed once. The V and J genes are TRBV6-5 and TRBJ1-6; unclear D gene. With 2 bases removed from V and 5 bases from J, the gap between germline ends came to 10 bases. In germline, CDR1 is MNHEY, CDR2 SVGAGI. This CDR3 region has 15 residues. This CDR3 is CASSYTGGDNSPLHF. The CDR3 DNA reads as TGTGCCAGCAGTTACACGGGCGGCGATAATTCACCCCTCCACTTT.

V is TRBV19 and J is TRBJ1-1; 9 nucleotides match TRBD1. The V and J ends lost 9 bases and 3 bases, in that order; junction bases with no gene match: 8. CDR1 and CDR2 from the germline V gene are LNHDA and SQIVND (reference sequence). The CDR3 length is 14 residues. The CDR3 region is CASRGWTGDTEAFF. The CDR3 region has the DNA TGTGCCAGCCGGGGGTGGACAGGGGACACTGAAGCTTTCTTT.

This clone came up once. The genes are TRBV4-1 and TRBJ2-5, with 8 bases identical to TRBD2. The germline V gene has CDR1 MGHRA and CDR2 YSYEKL. Trimming removed 3 bases from V and 0 bases from J; junction bases left unmatched: 0. The CDR3 is made up of 14 amino acids. The CDR3 here is CASSQTSDQETQYF. The CDR3 nucleotides are TGCGCCAGCAGCCAGACTAGCGACCAAGAGACCCAGTACTTC.

This chain uses TRBV6-6 with TRBJ1-5; D is possibly TRBD1 (6 bases). Germline CDR1 MNHNY, CDR2 SVGAGI (reference sequence). Deletions cut 2 bases from V and 1 base from J, with 6 bases between. The CDR3 length is 14 residues. CDR3 protein: CASSYDRSNQPQHF. CDR3 nucleotide sequence: TGTGCCAGCAGTTACGACAGGAGCAATCAGCCCCAGCATTTT.

The chain carries TRBV7-2 and TRBJ1-1; D call uncertain. The germline V and J ends were trimmed by 1 base and 1 base, with 10 bases remaining between them. The CDR3 is made up of 15 amino acids. Germline V gives CDR1 SGHTA, CDR2 FQGNSA. The CDR3 is CASSLGVTRNTEAFF. CDR3 bases: TGTGCCAGCAGCTTAGGGGTAACTCGGAACACTGAAGCTTTCTTT.

This clone was picked up one time. This chain uses TRBV25-1 with TRBJ2-5, with TRBD2 matching 9 bases. This CDR3 is built from 14 residues. CDR1 and CDR2 from the germline V gene are MGHDK and SYGVNS. V was clipped by 7 bases and J by 5 bases; unmatched bases: 8. The CDR3 DNA follows: TGTGCCAGCACATGGCGGGGGGGCGGGGAGACCCAGTACTTC. Amino acid sequence: CASTWRGGGETQYF. The full variable domain, its missing parts supplied by reference TRBV25-1 and TRBJ2-5, is EADIYQTPRYLVIGTGKKITLECSQTMGHDKMYWYQQDPGMELHLIHYSYGVNSTEKGDLSSESTVSRIRTEHFPLTLESARPSHTSQYLCASTWRGGGETQYFGPGTRLLVL.

The chain recombines TRBV5-4 with TRBJ2-2; D remains unclear. This CDR3 is built from 14 residues. Trimming stripped 4 bases from V and 6 bases from J, with 13 bases between. Germline assignment: CDR1 SGHNT and CDR2 YYREEE (reference sequence). Here the CDR3 reads CASSPFRDAGELFF. The CDR3 DNA is TGTGCCAGCAGCCCCTTCCGCGACGCCGGGGAGCTGTTTTTT. The variable domain in full, completed from reference TRBV5-4 and TRBJ2-2, reads ETGVTQSPTHLIKTRGQQVTLRCSSQSGHNTVSWYQQALGQGPQFIFQYYREEENGRGNFPPRFSGLQFPNYSSELNVNALELDDSALYLCASSPFRDAGELFFGEGSRLTVL.

The chain combines TRBV13 with TRBJ1-5; D remains ambiguous. Germline V gene lookup returns CDR1 PRHDT and CDR2 FYEKMQ (reference sequence). CDR3 length: 11 residues. V lost 6 bases to trimming and J lost 9 bases, with 9 bases between them. The CDR3 nucleotides read TGTGCCAGCAGTGCATCCGGGCCCCAGCATTTT. It specifies CASSASGPQHF.